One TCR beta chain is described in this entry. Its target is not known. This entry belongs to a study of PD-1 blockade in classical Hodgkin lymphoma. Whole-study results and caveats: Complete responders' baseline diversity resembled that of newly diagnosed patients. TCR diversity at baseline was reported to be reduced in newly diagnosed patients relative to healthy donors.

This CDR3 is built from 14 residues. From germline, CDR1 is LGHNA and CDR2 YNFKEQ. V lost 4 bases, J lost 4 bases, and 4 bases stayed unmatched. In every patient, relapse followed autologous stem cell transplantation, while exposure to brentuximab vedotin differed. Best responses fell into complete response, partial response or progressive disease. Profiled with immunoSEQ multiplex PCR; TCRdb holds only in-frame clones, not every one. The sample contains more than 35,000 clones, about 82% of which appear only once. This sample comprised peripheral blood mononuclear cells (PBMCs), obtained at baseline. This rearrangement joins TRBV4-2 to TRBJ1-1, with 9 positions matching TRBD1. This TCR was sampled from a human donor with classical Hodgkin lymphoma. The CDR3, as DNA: TGTGCCAGCAGCCCCTTGACAGGGGGCACTGAAGCTTTCTTT. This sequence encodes CASSPLTGGTEAFF.